The 4 T cell receptor beta chains listed next were all sequenced from one sample in a study of blood T cell repertoires in COVID-19. The protocol was immunoSEQ multiplex PCR, while the TCRdb copy is restricted to in-frame clones and leaves out a portion. Of hundreds of thousands of clones in the sample, 80% to 90% are singletons; the top ten hold about 2.9%. Sequenced input: peripheral blood. The receptor set was obtained from a woman aged 25 to 39 with COVID-19, enrolled during active disease.

This clone was seen just once. The CDR3 reads CATHLSAGGPQHF. The CDR3 nucleotides are TGTGCCACCCACCTGTCGGCGGGCGGCCCCCAGCATTTT. The chain links TRBV6-5 to TRBJ1-5; D gene ambiguous. Germline-derived CDR1 and CDR2 are MNHEY and SVGAGI. This CDR3 is 13 amino acids long. V was shortened by 10 bases and J by 10 bases, with 20 bases between the two germline ends.

In DNA, the CDR3 is TGTGCCAGCAGCTTAGAGGGGGAGTCCTATGGCTACACCTTC. It translates to CASSLEGESYGYTF. The chain links TRBV7-9 to TRBJ1-2, with D possibly TRBD1 on 6 matching bases. From germline, CDR1 is SEHNR and CDR2 FQNEAQ (reference sequence). V was pared by 1 base and J by 4 bases, with 10 bases between. The CDR3 is 14 amino acids.

CDR3 residues: CSVDGGTNNEQFF. As DNA, the CDR3 is TGCAGCGTGGACGGAGGGACCAACAATGAGCAGTTCTTC. V gene TRBV29-1 combines with J gene TRBJ2-1, with D perhaps TRBD2 (6 bases). V dropped 6 bases and J dropped 5 bases, with 14 bases sitting between them. CDR3 length: 13 amino acids. CDR1 and CDR2 from the germline V gene are SQVTM and ANQGSEA.

The genes are TRBV5-1 and TRBJ2-1; 8 nucleotides match TRBD1. With 7 bases clipped from V and 10 bases from J, the junction kept 7 bases outside the gene matches. The germline V gene encodes CDR1 SGHRS and CDR2 YFSETQ. There are 12 residues in the CDR3. CDR3 sequence reads: CASATGGGEQFF. Here the CDR3 DNA reads TGCGCCAGCGCAACAGGGGGTGGCGAGCAGTTCTTC.